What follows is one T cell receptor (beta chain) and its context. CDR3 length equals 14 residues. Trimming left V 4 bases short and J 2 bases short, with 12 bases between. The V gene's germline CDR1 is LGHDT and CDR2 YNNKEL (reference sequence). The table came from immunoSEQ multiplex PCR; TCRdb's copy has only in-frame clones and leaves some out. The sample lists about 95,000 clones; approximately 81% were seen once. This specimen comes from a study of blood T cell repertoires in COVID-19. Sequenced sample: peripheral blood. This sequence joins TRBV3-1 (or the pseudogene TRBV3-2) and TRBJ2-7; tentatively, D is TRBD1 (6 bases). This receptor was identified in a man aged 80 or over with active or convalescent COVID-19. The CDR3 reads CASSPERGTYEQYF. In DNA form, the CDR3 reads TGTGCCAGCAGCCCGGAGAGGGGGACCTACGAGCAGTACTTC.